This TCR beta chain was obtained from a study of T cells in Graves' hyperthyroidism and ophthalmopathy. Study results and caveats: By a 13 V-J model, ophthalmopathy was set apart from stable hyperthyroidism.

This clonotype has just a few counts. Its antigen is not known. Graves' hyperthyroidism was deemed stable given no ophthalmopathy progression within 18 months. There are 17 residues in the CDR3. Germline CDR1 is LNHDA and CDR2 is SQIVND (reference sequence). The J segment lost 0 bases and the V segment lost 4 bases, leaving 7 bases of the junction unmatched. Amplified TCR beta CDR3 regions came from RNA transcripts. TCR CDR3 regions were first amplified by RT-PCR with HTBI primers. TCRdb re-called the multiplex PCR reads with MiXCR, one entry per CDR3 protein. The sample contains 540,000 or so distinct CDR3 sequences, about a sixth of which appear only once.

The sequence derives from a woman aged 25 to 39 with Graves' hyperthyroidism. Sequencing was performed on blood. This chain links TRBV19 with TRBJ2-3; 10 positions match TRBD2. The CDR3 coding sequence is TGTGCCAGTAGTACTGGACTAGCGGCATCTAGCACAGATACGCAGTATTTT. This sequence encodes CASSTGLAASSTDTQYF. Full variable domain (outside the CDR3, taken from reference TRBV19 and TRBJ2-3): DGGITQSPKYLFRKEGQNVTLSCEQNLNHDAMYWYRQDPGQGLRLIYYSQIVNDFQKGDIAEGYSVSREKKESFPLTVTSAQKNPTAFYLCASSTGLAASSTDTQYFGPGTRLTVL.